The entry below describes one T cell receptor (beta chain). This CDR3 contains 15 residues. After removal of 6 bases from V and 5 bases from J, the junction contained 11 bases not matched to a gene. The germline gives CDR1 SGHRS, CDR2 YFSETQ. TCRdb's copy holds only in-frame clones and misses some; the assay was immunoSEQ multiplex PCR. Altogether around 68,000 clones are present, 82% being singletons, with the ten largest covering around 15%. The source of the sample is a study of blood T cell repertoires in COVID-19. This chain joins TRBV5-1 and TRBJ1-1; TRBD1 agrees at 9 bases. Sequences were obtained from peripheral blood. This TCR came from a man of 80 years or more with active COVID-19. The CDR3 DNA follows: TGCGCCAGCAACTCACAGGGGGCGTTGGGAACTGAAGCTTTCTTT. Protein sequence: CASNSQGALGTEAFF.